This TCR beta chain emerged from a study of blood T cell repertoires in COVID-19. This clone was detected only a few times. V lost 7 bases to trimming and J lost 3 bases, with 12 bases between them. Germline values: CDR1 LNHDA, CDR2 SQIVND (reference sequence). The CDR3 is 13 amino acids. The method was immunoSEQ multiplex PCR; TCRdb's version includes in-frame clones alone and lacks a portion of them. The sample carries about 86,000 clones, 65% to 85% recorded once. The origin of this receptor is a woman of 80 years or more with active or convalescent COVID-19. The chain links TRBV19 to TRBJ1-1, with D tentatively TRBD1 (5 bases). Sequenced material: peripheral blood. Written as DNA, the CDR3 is TGTGCCAGTACGCTGGGGCTATACACTGAAGCTTTCTTT. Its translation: CASTLGLYTEAFF.